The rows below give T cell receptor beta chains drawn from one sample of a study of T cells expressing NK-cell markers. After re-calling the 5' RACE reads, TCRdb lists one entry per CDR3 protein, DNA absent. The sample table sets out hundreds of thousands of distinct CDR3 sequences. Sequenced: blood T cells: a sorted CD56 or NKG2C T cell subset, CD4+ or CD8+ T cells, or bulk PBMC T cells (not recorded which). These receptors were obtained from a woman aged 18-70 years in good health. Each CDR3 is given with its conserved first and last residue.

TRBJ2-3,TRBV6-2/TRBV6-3,CASSYRGLAGDTQYF
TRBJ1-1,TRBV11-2,CASSFEVTTEAFF
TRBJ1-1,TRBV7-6,CASSLGPGAGSFGSAEAFF
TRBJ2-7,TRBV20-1,CSARGSGSSYEQYF
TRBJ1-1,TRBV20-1,CSAREGANLNTEAFF
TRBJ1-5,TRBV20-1,CSALLGINQPQHF
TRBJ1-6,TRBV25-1,CASSEYGGSPLHF
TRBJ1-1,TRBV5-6,CASSLMTYMNTEAFF
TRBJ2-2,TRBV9,CASSVGWSGVRDTGELFF
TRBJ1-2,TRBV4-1,CASSQVSGAYGYTF